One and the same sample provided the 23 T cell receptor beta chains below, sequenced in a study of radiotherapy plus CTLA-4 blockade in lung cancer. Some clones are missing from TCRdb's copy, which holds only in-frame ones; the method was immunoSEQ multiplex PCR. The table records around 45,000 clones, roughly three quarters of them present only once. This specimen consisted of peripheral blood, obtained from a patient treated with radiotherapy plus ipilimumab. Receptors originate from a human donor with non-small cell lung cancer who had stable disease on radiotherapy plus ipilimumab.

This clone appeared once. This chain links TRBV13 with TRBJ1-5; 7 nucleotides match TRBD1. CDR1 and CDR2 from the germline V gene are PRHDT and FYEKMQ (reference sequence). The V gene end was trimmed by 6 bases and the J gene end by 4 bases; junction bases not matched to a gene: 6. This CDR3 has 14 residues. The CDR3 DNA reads TGTGCCAGCAGTCGTGGCAGGGGGAATCAGCCCCAGCATTTT. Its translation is CASSRGRGNQPQHF.

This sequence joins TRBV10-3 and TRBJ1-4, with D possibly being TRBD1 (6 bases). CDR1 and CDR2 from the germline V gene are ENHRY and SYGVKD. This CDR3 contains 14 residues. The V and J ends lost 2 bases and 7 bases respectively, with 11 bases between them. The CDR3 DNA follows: TGTGCCATCAGTGAGGAACGGGGGCGTGAAAAACTGTTTTTT. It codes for CAISEERGREKLFF.

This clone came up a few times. The CDR3 region is CAISDQENQPQHF. The DNA for the CDR3 is TGTGCCATCAGTGATCAGGAAAATCAGCCCCAGCATTTT. The rearrangement uses TRBV10-3 and TRBJ1-5; D unresolved. The CDR3 is made up of 13 amino acids. Germline CDR1 reads ENHRY; CDR2 reads SYGVKD. The V end lost 3 bases, the J end lost 4 bases, and 7 bases lay between the germline ends.

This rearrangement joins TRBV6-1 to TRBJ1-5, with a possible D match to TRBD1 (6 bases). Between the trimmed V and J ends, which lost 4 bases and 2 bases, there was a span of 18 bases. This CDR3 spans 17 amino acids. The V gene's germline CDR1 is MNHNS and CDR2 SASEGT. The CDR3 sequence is CASSGGGKGGRNQPQHF. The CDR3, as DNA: TGTGCCAGCAGTGGTGGAGGTAAAGGGGGGCGCAATCAGCCCCAGCATTTT.

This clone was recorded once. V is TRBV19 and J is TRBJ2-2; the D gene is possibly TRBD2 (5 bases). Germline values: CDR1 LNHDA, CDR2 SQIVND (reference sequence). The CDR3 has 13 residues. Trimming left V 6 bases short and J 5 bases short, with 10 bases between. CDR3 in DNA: TGTGCCAGTAGCCCCCGCGGGACCGGGGAGCTGTTTTTT. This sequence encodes CASSPRGTGELFF. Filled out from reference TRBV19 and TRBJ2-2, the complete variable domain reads DGGITQSPKYLFRKEGQNVTLSCEQNLNHDAMYWYRQDPGQGLRLIYYSQIVNDFQKGDIAEGYSVSREKKESFPLTVTSAQKNPTAFYLCASSPRGTGELFFGEGSRLTVL.

CDR3 in DNA: TGTGCCAGCAGCTTAACGGGACAGGGAAACTATGGCTACACCTTC. Its protein is CASSLTGQGNYGYTF. The V and J genes are TRBV27 and TRBJ1-2, with 9 positions matching TRBD1. Germline V gives CDR1 MNHEY, CDR2 SMNVEV (reference sequence). With V trimmed by 6 bases and J by 2 bases, 7 bases remained unmatched. The CDR3 covers 15 residues.

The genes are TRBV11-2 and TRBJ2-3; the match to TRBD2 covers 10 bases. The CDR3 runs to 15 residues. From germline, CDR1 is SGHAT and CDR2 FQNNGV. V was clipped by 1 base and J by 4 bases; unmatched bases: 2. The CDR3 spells CASSLVLAGADTQYF. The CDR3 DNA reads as TGTGCCAGCAGCTTAGTCCTAGCGGGGGCAGATACGCAGTATTTT.

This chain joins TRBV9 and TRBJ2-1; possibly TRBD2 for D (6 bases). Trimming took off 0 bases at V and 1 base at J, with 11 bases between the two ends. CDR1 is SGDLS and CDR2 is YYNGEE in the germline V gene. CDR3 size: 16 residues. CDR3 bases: TGTGCCAGCAGCGTAGTAGGGACTCCTTCCTACAATGAGCAGTTCTTC. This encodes CASSVVGTPSYNEQFF. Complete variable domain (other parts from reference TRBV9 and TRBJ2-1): DSGVTQTPKHLITATGQRVTLRCSPRSGDLSVYWYQQSLDQGLQFLIQYYNGEERAKGNILERFSAQQFPDLHSELNLSSLELGDSALYFCASSVVGTPSYNEQFFGPGTRLTVL.

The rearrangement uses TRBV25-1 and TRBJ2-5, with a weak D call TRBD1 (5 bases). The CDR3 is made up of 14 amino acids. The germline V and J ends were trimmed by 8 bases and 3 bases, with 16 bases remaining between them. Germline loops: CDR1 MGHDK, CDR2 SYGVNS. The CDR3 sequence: CASLGHLPKETQYF. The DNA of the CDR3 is TGTGCCAGCCTTGGACATTTACCTAAAGAGACCCAGTACTTC.

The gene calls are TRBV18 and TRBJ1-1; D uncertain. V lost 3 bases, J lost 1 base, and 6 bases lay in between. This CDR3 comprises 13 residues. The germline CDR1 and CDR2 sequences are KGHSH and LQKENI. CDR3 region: CASSPRENTEAFF. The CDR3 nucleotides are TGTGCCAGCTCACCTAGGGAGAACACTGAAGCTTTCTTT.

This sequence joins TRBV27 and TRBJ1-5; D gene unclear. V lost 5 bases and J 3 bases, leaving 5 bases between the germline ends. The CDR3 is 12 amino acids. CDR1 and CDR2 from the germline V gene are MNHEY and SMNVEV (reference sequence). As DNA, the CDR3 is TGTGCCAGCAGTCCGAACAATCAGCCCCAGCATTTT. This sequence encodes CASSPNNQPQHF.

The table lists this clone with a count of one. As DNA, the CDR3 is TGTGCCAGCTCACCTCCATCCCTCCCGGACGAGCAGTACTTC. Translation gives CASSPPSLPDEQYF. The V gene is TRBV18, the J gene TRBJ2-7; D call uncertain. CDR1 and CDR2 from the germline V gene are KGHSH and LQKENI. The CDR3 is made up of 14 amino acids. V gave up 3 bases and J gave up 5 bases, with 14 bases separating them.

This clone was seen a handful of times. The CDR3 DNA is TGCGCCAGCAGCCAAAACACCGGGACAGGGGATGAAAAACTGTTTTTT. Its protein product is CASSQNTGTGDEKLFF. The rearrangement joins TRBV4-1 to TRBJ1-4; 10 bases agree with TRBD1. The germline V gene encodes CDR1 MGHRA and CDR2 YSYEKL. Trimming removed 2 bases from V and 6 bases from J; junction bases left unmatched: 6. This CDR3 region has 16 residues.

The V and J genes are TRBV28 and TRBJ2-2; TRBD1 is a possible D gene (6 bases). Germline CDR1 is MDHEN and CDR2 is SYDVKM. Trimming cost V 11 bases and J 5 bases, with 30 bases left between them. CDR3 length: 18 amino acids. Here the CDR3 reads CAAFGGPGTTGKTGELFF. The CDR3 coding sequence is TGTGCCGCCTTTGGGGGCCCCGGGACAACAGGAAAAACCGGGGAGCTGTTTTTT.

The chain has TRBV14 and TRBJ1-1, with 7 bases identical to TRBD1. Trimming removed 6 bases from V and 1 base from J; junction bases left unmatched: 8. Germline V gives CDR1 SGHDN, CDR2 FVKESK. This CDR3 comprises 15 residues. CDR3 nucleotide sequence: TGTGCCAGCAGTCAACCGACAGGGTGGAACACTGAAGCTTTCTTT. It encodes CASSQPTGWNTEAFF.

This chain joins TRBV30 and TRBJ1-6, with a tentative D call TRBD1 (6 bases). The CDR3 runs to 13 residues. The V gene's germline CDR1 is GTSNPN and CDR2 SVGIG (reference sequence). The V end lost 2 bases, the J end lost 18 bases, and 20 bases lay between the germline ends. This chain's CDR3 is CAWSSIRHRVPHF. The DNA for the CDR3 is TGTGCCTGGAGTTCAATCCGACACAGGGTCCCCCACTTT.

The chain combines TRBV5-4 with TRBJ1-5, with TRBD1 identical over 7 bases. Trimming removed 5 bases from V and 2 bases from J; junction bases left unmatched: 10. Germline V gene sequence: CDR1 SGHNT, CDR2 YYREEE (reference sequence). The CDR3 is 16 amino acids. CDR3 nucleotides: TGTGCCAGCAGTCGAGGGGGCGGGAAGCGCAATCAGCCCCAGCATTTT. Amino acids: CASSRGGGKRNQPQHF.

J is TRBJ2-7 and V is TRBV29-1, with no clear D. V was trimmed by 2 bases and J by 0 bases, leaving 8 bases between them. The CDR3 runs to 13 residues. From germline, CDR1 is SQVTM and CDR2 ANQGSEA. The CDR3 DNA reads TGCAGCGTTGAACCAGAGAGCTCCTACGAGCAGTACTTC. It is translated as CSVEPESSYEQYF.

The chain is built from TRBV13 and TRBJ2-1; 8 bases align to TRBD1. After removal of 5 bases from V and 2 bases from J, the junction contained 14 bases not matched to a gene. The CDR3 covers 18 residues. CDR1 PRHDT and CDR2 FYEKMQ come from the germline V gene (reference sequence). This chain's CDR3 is CASSPGTGLSEAYNEQFF. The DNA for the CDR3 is TGTGCCAGCAGCCCCGGGACAGGTTTATCAGAAGCCTACAATGAGCAGTTCTTC.

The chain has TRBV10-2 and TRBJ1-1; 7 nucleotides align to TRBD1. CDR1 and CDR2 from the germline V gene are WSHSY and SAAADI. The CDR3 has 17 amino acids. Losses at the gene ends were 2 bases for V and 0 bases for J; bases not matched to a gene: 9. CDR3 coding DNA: TGCGCCAGCAGTGAGGCAGAGGGGGCTTATGTGAACACTGAAGCTTTCTTT. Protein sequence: CASSEAEGAYVNTEAFF.

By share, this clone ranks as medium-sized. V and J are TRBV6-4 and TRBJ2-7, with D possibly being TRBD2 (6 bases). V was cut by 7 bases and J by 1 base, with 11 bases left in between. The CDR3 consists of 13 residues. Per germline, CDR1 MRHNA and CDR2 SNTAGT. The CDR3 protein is CASTPGESYEQYF. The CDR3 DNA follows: TGTGCCAGCACACCGGGGGAATCCTACGAGCAGTACTTC.

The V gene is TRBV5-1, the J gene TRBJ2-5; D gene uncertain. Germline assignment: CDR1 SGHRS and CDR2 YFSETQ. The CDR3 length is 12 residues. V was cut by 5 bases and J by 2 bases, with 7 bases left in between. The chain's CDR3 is CASRPEQETQYF. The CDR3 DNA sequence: TGCGCCAGCAGGCCGGAACAAGAGACCCAGTACTTC.

The CDR3 DNA reads as TGTGCCAGCAGCGCCCCTGACCGGCGCCAAGAGACCCAGTACTTC. Amino acid sequence: CASSAPDRRQETQYF. The genes are TRBV5-8 and TRBJ2-5; D unclear. The germline V gene has CDR1 SGHTS and CDR2 YDEGEE. Trimming cost V 4 bases and J 1 base, with 14 bases left between them. The CDR3 length is 15 residues.